The 30 T cell receptor beta chains in this list originate from one sample, sequenced in a study of blood T cell repertoires in COVID-19. Libraries were prepared by immunoSEQ multiplex PCR; TCRdb keeps only in-frame clonotypes and omits some of them. The sample shows a few hundred thousand clones, 86% of them seen only once. Material for sequencing was peripheral blood. These receptors came from a man older than 75 with acute or convalescent COVID-19.

The rearrangement uses TRBV5-4 and TRBJ2-6; 9 positions agree with TRBD1. The CDR3 sequence is 19 residues long. Germline V lookup: CDR1 SGHNT, CDR2 YYREEE (reference sequence). The V and J ends lost 0 bases and 4 bases, in that order; junction bases with no gene match: 11. The CDR3 loop reads CASSLGVDRGLAGANVLTF. Written as DNA, the CDR3 is TGTGCCAGCAGCTTGGGAGTGGACAGGGGACTTGCCGGGGCCAACGTCCTGACTTTC. The whole variable domain, filled in from reference TRBV5-4 and TRBJ2-6, reads ETGVTQSPTHLIKTRGQQVTLRCSSQSGHNTVSWYQQALGQGPQFIFQYYREEENGRGNFPPRFSGLQFPNYSSELNVNALELDDSALYLCASSLGVDRGLAGANVLTFGAGSRLTVL.

This chain connects TRBV27 to TRBJ2-1; 12 bases fit TRBD2. Germline assignment: CDR1 MNHEY and CDR2 SMNVEV (reference sequence). V gave up 6 bases and J gave up 5 bases; unmatched junction bases: 5. This CDR3 is 15 amino acids long. The CDR3 DNA is TGTGCCAGCAGACCTAGCGGGAGGGCCGACAATGAGCAGTTCTTC. Amino acid sequence: CASRPSGRADNEQFF.

The chain recombines TRBV5-4 with TRBJ2-7; weak D call: TRBD1 (6 bases). This CDR3 has 13 residues. V lost 5 bases, J lost 6 bases, and 15 bases lay in between. The germline V gene has CDR1 SGHNT and CDR2 YYREEE (reference sequence). CDR3 sequence reads: CASSLKQGAEQYF. The CDR3 DNA reads as TGTGCCAGCAGTCTAAAACAGGGTGCCGAGCAGTACTTC.

In its sample, this clone was seen once. This chain uses TRBV6-1 with TRBJ1-2, with D tentatively TRBD1 (5 bases). V gave up 0 bases and J gave up 4 bases, with 12 bases separating them. The CDR3 is 15 amino acids. Germline assignment: CDR1 MNHNS and CDR2 SASEGT. The CDR3 DNA reads TGTGCCAGCAGTGAAGCGCTGGGGCAGAGCTATGGCTACACCTTC. This translates into CASSEALGQSYGYTF.

The chain employs TRBV19 and TRBJ2-2, with D tentatively TRBD1 (5 bases). The CDR3 sequence is 14 residues long. Germline assignment: CDR1 LNHDA and CDR2 SQIVND (reference sequence). The V gene lost 5 bases and the J gene lost 0 bases, with 7 bases spanning the gap. The CDR3 reads CASSLTANTGELFF. CDR3 sequence (DNA): TGTGCCAGTAGTTTGACAGCGAACACCGGGGAGCTGTTTTTT.

In its sample, this clone was seen a few times. This chain joins TRBV6-5 and TRBJ2-1; no reliable D call. The CDR3 covers 13 residues. V gave up 6 bases and J gave up 12 bases, with 18 bases separating them. Per the germline V gene, CDR1 is MNHEY and CDR2 is SVGAGI. The CDR3 protein is CASRPTTLGGQFF. The CDR3 region has the DNA TGTGCCAGCAGACCTACTACTCTCGGCGGGCAGTTCTTC.

The J gene is TRBJ2-3, the V gene TRBV5-1; 12 nucleotides line up with TRBD2. V dropped 4 bases and J dropped 2; count of bases not matched to a gene: 14. The CDR3 is made up of 19 amino acids. CDR1 is SGHRS and CDR2 is YFSETQ in the germline V gene. The CDR3 is CASSDLAGGPSTLTDTQYF. The CDR3 DNA follows: TGCGCCAGCAGCGACCTAGCGGGGGGGCCTAGTACCCTCACAGATACGCAGTATTTT.

V usage is TRBV11-1 and J usage is TRBJ2-1, with 8 bases aligning to TRBD1. This CDR3 comprises 13 residues. The germline gives CDR1 SGHAT, CDR2 FQDESV (reference sequence). The V and J ends lost 6 bases and 7 bases, in that order; junction bases with no gene match: 5. The CDR3 here is CASRRTGTNEQFF. CDR3 coding DNA: TGTGCCAGCAGGAGGACAGGGACGAATGAGCAGTTCTTC.

The rearrangement joins TRBV29-1 to TRBJ1-1; 10 positions match TRBD1. The germline CDR1 and CDR2 sequences are SQVTM and ANQGSEA. V was clipped by 2 bases and J by 1 base; unmatched bases: 1. This CDR3 region has 14 residues. The CDR3 loop reads CSVERDRGNTEAFF. The CDR3 DNA is TGCAGCGTTGAACGGGACAGGGGGAACACTGAAGCTTTCTTT.

This chain joins TRBV25-1 and TRBJ1-5; TRBD1 matches at 7 bases. The V and J ends lost 11 bases and 6 bases, in that order; junction bases with no gene match: 10. The germline V gene has CDR1 MGHDK and CDR2 SYGVNS. CDR3 length: 13 amino acids. The CDR3: CAGYRGPTQPQHF. In DNA, the CDR3 is TGTGCCGGCTACAGGGGCCCGACTCAGCCCCAGCATTTT. The full variable domain, its missing parts supplied by reference TRBV25-1 and TRBJ1-5, is EADIYQTPRYLVIGTGKKITLECSQTMGHDKMYWYQQDPGMELHLIHYSYGVNSTEKGDLSSESTVSRIRTEHFPLTLESARPSHTSQYLCAGYRGPTQPQHFGDGTRLSIL.

This clone was seen a single time. The V and J genes are TRBV20-1 and TRBJ1-2, with TRBD1 as a possible D gene (6 bases). V gave up 6 bases and J gave up 8 bases, with 13 bases separating them. The CDR3 length is 11 residues. The germline V gene encodes CDR1 DFQATT and CDR2 SNEGSKA (reference sequence). This CDR3 is CSATYRDGYTF. The CDR3 DNA reads TGCAGTGCCACCTACAGGGACGGCTACACCTTC.

The chain's CDR3 is CASLWRNTEAFF. The CDR3 DNA reads as TGTGCCAGCTTGTGGAGAAACACTGAAGCTTTCTTT. V usage is TRBV6-5 and J usage is TRBJ1-1; D gene uncertain. Germline lookup yields CDR1 MNHEY and CDR2 SVGAGI. Trimming removed 8 bases from V and 2 bases from J, with 9 bases in between. The CDR3 loop spans 12 amino acids.

This chain uses TRBV5-1 with TRBJ2-3; TRBD1 might be the D (5 bases). The V gene lost 5 bases and the J gene lost 6 bases, with 13 bases spanning the gap. The CDR3 sequence is 13 residues long. Germline CDR1 is SGHRS and CDR2 is YFSETQ. The CDR3 DNA reads TGCGCCAGCAGTAAGGGGTTAGGGGATACGCAGTATTTT. As protein: CASSKGLGDTQYF.

This clone occurred once. In DNA form, the CDR3 reads TGTGCCAGCAGTTACGACAGGGGAGGTTCGCAGCCCCAGCATTTT. Translating it yields CASSYDRGGSQPQHF. V is TRBV6-2 or TRBV6-3 and J is TRBJ1-5, with 8 bases aligning to TRBD1. Germline loops: CDR1 MNHEY, CDR2 SVGEGT. After removal of 2 bases from V and 7 bases from J, the junction contained 7 bases not matched to a gene. This CDR3 has 15 amino acids.

The chain joins TRBV3-1 (or the pseudogene TRBV3-2) to TRBJ2-7; tentative D call: TRBD2 (6 bases). V lost 2 bases and J lost 7, with 15 bases in between. This CDR3 has 14 residues. From germline, CDR1 is LGHDT and CDR2 YNNKEL (reference sequence). The CDR3: CASSQIGGKGEQYF. CDR3 DNA sequence: TGTGCCAGCAGCCAAATCGGGGGTAAGGGGGAGCAGTACTTC.

This chain links TRBV2 with TRBJ2-1, with TRBD2 identical over 12 bases. Germline V CDR1 and CDR2: SNHLY, FYNNEI. The CDR3 contains 13 residues. The junction had 4 bases not matched to a gene; V was cut back by 3 bases and J by 13 bases. CDR3 protein: CASSDLAGGLQFF. Here the CDR3 DNA reads TGTGCCAGCAGTGATCTAGCGGGGGGGCTCCAGTTCTTC.

This clone came up a few times. The CDR3 here is CASSFSGYGYTF. Written as DNA, the CDR3 is TGTGCCAGCAGTTTTTCAGGGTACGGCTACACCTTC. This chain links TRBV28 with TRBJ1-2, with D possibly TRBD1 on 5 matching bases. V lost 3 bases, J lost 8 bases, and 10 bases lay in between. The CDR3 has 12 residues. Germline V lookup: CDR1 MDHEN, CDR2 SYDVKM.

The chain combines TRBV19 with TRBJ1-4, with 8 bases lining up with TRBD1. The CDR3 is made up of 15 amino acids. V shed 5 bases, J shed 3 bases, and the junction held 5 bases outside the gene matches. Germline V gives CDR1 LNHDA, CDR2 SQIVND (reference sequence). The CDR3, as DNA: TGTGCCAGTAGTGTCGACAGGGGACCTAATGAAAAACTGTTTTTT. It codes for CASSVDRGPNEKLFF.

V usage is TRBV7-2 and J usage is TRBJ2-1, with TRBD2 matching over 11 bases. CDR1 SGHTA and CDR2 FQGNSA come from the germline V gene. This CDR3 has 15 residues. Germline trimming cut 3 bases from V and 8 bases from J; bases unmatched to any gene: 6. Here the CDR3 reads CASSLTSGDFDEQFF. In nucleotides, the CDR3 is TGTGCCAGCAGCTTGACTAGCGGGGACTTTGATGAGCAGTTCTTC.

The J gene is TRBJ2-7, the V gene TRBV5-8; D possibly corresponds to TRBD1 (5 bases). V was pared by 3 bases and J by 1 base, with 8 bases between. Germline V gene data show CDR1 as SGHTS and CDR2 as YDEGEE. The CDR3 covers 13 residues. The CDR3 DNA follows: TGTGCCAGCAGCTCCCGACAGTCCTACGAGCAGTACTTC. Its protein is CASSSRQSYEQYF.

V gene TRBV10-2 combines with J gene TRBJ2-3; TRBD2 is a possible D gene (6 bases). CDR3 length: 15 residues. Germline CDR1 is WSHSY and CDR2 is SAAADI. V lost 7 bases and J 0 bases, leaving 14 bases between the germline ends. CDR3 sequence: CASTAVGGSTDTQYF. The CDR3 bases are TGCGCCAGCACTGCAGTGGGGGGAAGCACAGATACGCAGTATTTT.

This clone was seen ten or more times. V and J are TRBV5-1 and TRBJ2-7; D possibly corresponds to TRBD2 (6 bases). CDR1 and CDR2 from the germline V gene are SGHRS and YFSETQ. This CDR3 comprises 13 residues. V lost 4 bases to trimming and J lost 5 bases, with 13 bases between them. This chain's CDR3 is CASSPGLDHEQYF. As DNA, the CDR3 is TGCGCCAGCAGCCCGGGACTGGACCACGAGCAGTACTTC. Using reference TRBV5-1 and TRBJ2-7 for the parts outside the CDR3, the full variable domain is KAGVTQTPRYLIKTRGQQVTLSCSPISGHRSVSWYQQTPGQGLQFLFEYFSETQRNKGNFPGRFSGRQFSNSRSEMNVSTLELGDSALYLCASSPGLDHEQYFGPGTRLTVT.

Only one count was recorded for this clone. The rearrangement links TRBV7-2 to TRBJ2-4; 7 nucleotides match TRBD2. V trimming: 4 bases; J trimming: 3 bases; junction bases outside the gene matches: 9. CDR1 and CDR2 from the germline V gene are SGHTA and FQGNSA. CDR3 length equals 16 residues. The CDR3, as DNA: TGTGCCAGCAGCTCAGATGGGGGGGTACTCAAAAACATTCAGTACTTC. Its translation: CASSSDGGVLKNIQYF.

The V and J genes are TRBV2 and TRBJ2-1; 11 bases are a match to TRBD2. The germline V gene encodes CDR1 SNHLY and CDR2 FYNNEI. CDR3 size: 15 residues. J gave up 5 bases and V 6 bases, and 6 bases lay outside the gene matches. The CDR3 coding sequence is TGTGCCAGCAGAGCTACTAGCGGGGGTCACAATGAGCAGTTCTTC. Encoded protein: CASRATSGGHNEQFF.

The CDR3 reads CATSREGGSMAQYF. As DNA, the CDR3 is TGTGCCACCAGCAGAGAGGGAGGGTCCATGGCCCAGTACTTC. V is TRBV15 and J is TRBJ2-5; 7 nucleotides line up with TRBD2. V gave up 0 bases and J gave up 9 bases; unmatched junction bases: 7. This CDR3 region has 14 residues. CDR1 and CDR2 (germline): LNHNV, YYDKDF (reference sequence).

The chain recombines TRBV19 with TRBJ1-5; D is uncertain. The V gene lost 7 bases and the J gene lost 0 bases, with 13 bases spanning the gap. CDR1 and CDR2 from the germline V gene are LNHDA and SQIVND (reference sequence). This CDR3 comprises 15 residues. The CDR3 DNA sequence: TGTGCCAGTAATCCCCCAGGTTATAGCAATCAGCCCCAGCATTTT. Its protein is CASNPPGYSNQPQHF. Combining the CDR3 with reference TRBV19 and TRBJ1-5 gives the whole variable domain DGGITQSPKYLFRKEGQNVTLSCEQNLNHDAMYWYRQDPGQGLRLIYYSQIVNDFQKGDIAEGYSVSREKKESFPLTVTSAQKNPTAFYLCASNPPGYSNQPQHFGDGTRLSIL.

Of note for this clone: Other DNA sequences from this sample encode an identical CDR3 as well. The rearrangement joins TRBV6-6 to TRBJ1-1, with a weak D call TRBD1 (5 bases). V lost 6 bases and J lost 8, with 7 bases in between. Germline V gene data show CDR1 as MNHNY and CDR2 as SVGAGI (reference sequence). The CDR3 is 10 residues long. DNA for the CDR3: TGTGCCAGCAGAGACAGAGAAGCTTTCTTT. Encoded protein: CASRDREAFF.

This CDR3 is CASSEGVSGYTF. DNA for the CDR3: TGCGCCAGCAGTGAAGGAGTTTCTGGCTACACCTTC. The rearrangement links TRBV5-1 to TRBJ1-2; D not certain. V was shortened by 5 bases and J by 7 bases, with 12 bases between the two germline ends. Germline V gene data show CDR1 as SGHRS and CDR2 as YFSETQ. The CDR3 runs to 12 residues.

V usage is TRBV28 and J usage is TRBJ2-1; 7 nucleotides match TRBD1. Per the germline V gene, CDR1 is MDHEN and CDR2 is SYDVKM. V gave up 6 bases and J gave up 8 bases; unmatched junction bases: 10. The CDR3 sequence is 14 residues long. CDR3 nucleotides: TGTGCCAGCAGAGCCCGAGAAGGGGGCTATGAGCAGTTCTTC. Its translation is CASRAREGGYEQFF.

This chain links TRBV11-3 with TRBJ2-7; D is possibly TRBD1 (5 bases). Trimming removed 2 bases from V and 1 base from J, with 6 bases in between. Per the germline V gene, CDR1 is SGHNT and CDR2 is YENEEA. The CDR3 runs to 13 residues. CDR3 nucleotide sequence: TGTGCCAGCAGCTTAAGGGGTTCCTACGAGCAGTACTTC. Translation: CASSLRGSYEQYF.